The clone carrying this T cell receptor (beta chain) was counted ten times or more. The data belong to a study of T-cell memory formation after mild COVID-19. The authors produced TCR alpha and TCR beta cDNA libraries with sample barcodes and UMIs by 5'RACE using constant-segment primers. In TCRdb, the 5' RACE reads were re-called with MiXCR into one record per CDR3 protein. The data hold around 140,000 distinct CDR3 sequences, with over 15% observed a single time. CDR1 is SEHNR, CDR2 FQNEAQ, per germline (reference sequence). J lost 5 bases, V lost 4 bases, and 7 bases had no gene match. CDR3 length: 16 residues.

The chain employs TRBV7-9 and TRBJ2-2, with 10 bases aligning to TRBD1. Sequenced: PBMCs or a T cell subset sorted from them (not recorded which). The source of this sequence is an adult woman who had mild COVID-19 (a few samples of this study predate the infection). Cell type and time point are not known. CDR3 in DNA: TGTGCCAGCAGCTCATCCGGGACAGGGGATACCGGGGAGCTGTTTTTT. It yields the protein CASSSSGTGDTGELFF.